In its sample, the clone carrying this T cell receptor beta chain ranks as medium-sized (0.01 to 0.1%). Its cognate antigen is unknown. This sample is drawn from a study of glioma-infiltrating T cells. General observations from the study: Non-neoplastic patients had below-expected tissue-blood divergence, while all gliomas exceeded expectation.

This CDR3 contains 13 residues. Germline lookup yields CDR1 DFQATT and CDR2 SNEGSKA (reference sequence). The iRepertoire nested amplicon-rescue multiplex PCR amplified TCR alpha and beta CDR3s from RNA. TCRdb independently ran MiXCR on the multiplex PCR reads; one entry per CDR3 protein. This table has about 22,000 distinct CDR3 sequences, 20% to 25% appearing once. The TCR comes from a human donor with low-grade glioma or glioblastoma, undergoing nonglioma brain surgery, or in good health (not recorded which). The gene calls are TRBV20-1 and TRBJ1-2; 9 nucleotides line up with TRBD1. The sequenced sample consisted of glioma tissue, nonneoplastic brain tissue, or PBMCs (not recorded which). The CDR3 sequence: CSPAGTGPAGYTF. DNA for the CDR3: TGCAGCCCCGCCGGGACAGGGCCCGCTGGCTACACCTTC.